Each of the 10 T cell receptor beta chains below was sequenced from the same sample in a study of blood T cell repertoires in COVID-19. The repertoire was sequenced with immunoSEQ multiplex PCR; TCRdb's copy has only in-frame clones and lacks some. This sample has roughly 90,000 clones, with 80% found just once. The sample taken for sequencing was peripheral blood. The receptors stem from a human donor in a cohort sampled during active COVID-19.

The chain carries TRBV5-6 and TRBJ2-1; D possibly corresponds to TRBD2 (6 bases). Germline V gene lookup returns CDR1 SGHDT and CDR2 YYEEEE. Trimming removed 2 bases at V and 7 bases at J, with 10 bases between. The CDR3 runs to 13 residues. In DNA, the CDR3 is TGTGCCAGCAGCTTCGGGGGAGGAAATGAGCAGTTCTTC. Amino acid sequence: CASSFGGGNEQFF.

Many counts were recorded for this clone. The chain links TRBV3-1 (or the pseudogene TRBV3-2) to TRBJ2-3; 7 bases are a match to TRBD1. Per the germline V gene, CDR1 is LGHDT and CDR2 is YNNKEL (reference sequence). J was trimmed by 10 bases and V by 2 bases; bases with no gene match: 6. The CDR3 loop spans 13 amino acids. CDR3 sequence reads: CASSQKDREAQYF. The CDR3 DNA reads TGTGCCAGCAGCCAAAAAGACAGGGAAGCGCAGTATTTT.

This chain uses TRBV7-8 with TRBJ2-3; 7 bases align to TRBD2. Trimming cost V 8 bases and J 6 bases; bases outside gene matches: 5. Germline V lookup: CDR1 SGHVS, CDR2 FQNEAQ. The CDR3 is 12 amino acids. As DNA, the CDR3 is TGTGCCAGCGCCGGGGGGAGGGATACGCAGTATTTT. Protein product: CASAGGRDTQYF.

The chain has TRBV5-7 and TRBJ2-7; D is unclear. TRBV5-7 is designated an ORF whose function remains uncertain. V lost 6 bases, J lost 4 bases, and 5 bases lay in between. The CDR3 has 10 residues. CDR3 nucleotide sequence: TGTGCCAGCACCGAGTACGAGCAGTACTTC. Its translation is CASTEYEQYF.

To note about this clone: Other DNA sequences in the same sample also yield this CDR3. The chain employs TRBV19 and TRBJ2-7; 9 bases are shared with TRBD1. The trim removed 3 bases at V and 4 bases at J, leaving 1 base unmatched. Germline CDR1 is LNHDA and CDR2 is SQIVND (reference sequence). The length of the CDR3 is 13 residues. CDR3 sequence reads: CASSIGQGYEQYF. In DNA form, the CDR3 reads TGTGCCAGTAGTATTGGACAGGGGTACGAGCAGTACTTC. Together with reference TRBV19 and TRBJ2-7, the CDR3 gives the full variable domain: DGGITQSPKYLFRKEGQNVTLSCEQNLNHDAMYWYRQDPGQGLRLIYYSQIVNDFQKGDIAEGYSVSREKKESFPLTVTSAQKNPTAFYLCASSIGQGYEQYFGPGTRLTVT.

The chain combines TRBV20-1 with TRBJ1-5, with TRBD1 as a possible D gene (6 bases). Germline lookup yields CDR1 DFQATT and CDR2 SNEGSKA (reference sequence). The CDR3 is 13 amino acids. V shed 3 bases and J shed 5 bases, with 11 bases lying between them. CDR3 nucleotide sequence: TGCAGTGCTAGTGCACAGGGCGATCAGCCCCAGCATTTT. It yields the protein CSASAQGDQPQHF.

This clone was observed a single time. The chain has TRBV18 and TRBJ2-1; 9 bases match TRBD1. The CDR3 has 14 amino acids. The germline gives CDR1 KGHSH, CDR2 LQKENI. The V gene end was trimmed by 3 bases and the J gene end by 10 bases; junction bases not matched to a gene: 7. The CDR3, as DNA: TGTGCCAGCTCACCGAAAACAGGGGGCGAAGAGCAGTTCTTC. Translating gives CASSPKTGGEEQFF.

The rearrangement uses TRBV6-2 or TRBV6-3 and TRBJ1-5; D uncertain. V dropped 4 bases and J dropped 4 bases, with 5 bases sitting between them. Germline V CDR1 and CDR2: MNHEY, SVGEGT. This CDR3 region has 12 residues. As DNA, the CDR3 is TGTGCCAGCAGTTCCGTTAATCAGCCCCAGCATTTT. Translation gives CASSSVNQPQHF.

The V call is TRBV4-1, the J call TRBJ2-1, with a weak D call TRBD1 (5 bases). CDR3 length: 15 amino acids. Deletions cut 1 base from V and 4 bases from J, with 11 bases between. CDR1 is MGHRA and CDR2 is YSYEKL in the germline V gene. The CDR3 reads CASSQVSNRYNEQFF. The CDR3, as DNA: TGCGCCAGCAGCCAAGTTAGCAACAGGTACAATGAGCAGTTCTTC.

The chain employs TRBV6-5 and TRBJ2-1; 11 bases are a match to TRBD2. Germline CDR1 is MNHEY and CDR2 is SVGAGI. Germline trimming cut 7 bases from V and 4 bases from J; bases unmatched to any gene: 6. The length of the CDR3 is 15 residues. CDR3 sequence: CASTGLAGAYNEQFF. DNA for the CDR3: TGTGCCAGCACCGGACTAGCGGGCGCTTACAATGAGCAGTTCTTC.